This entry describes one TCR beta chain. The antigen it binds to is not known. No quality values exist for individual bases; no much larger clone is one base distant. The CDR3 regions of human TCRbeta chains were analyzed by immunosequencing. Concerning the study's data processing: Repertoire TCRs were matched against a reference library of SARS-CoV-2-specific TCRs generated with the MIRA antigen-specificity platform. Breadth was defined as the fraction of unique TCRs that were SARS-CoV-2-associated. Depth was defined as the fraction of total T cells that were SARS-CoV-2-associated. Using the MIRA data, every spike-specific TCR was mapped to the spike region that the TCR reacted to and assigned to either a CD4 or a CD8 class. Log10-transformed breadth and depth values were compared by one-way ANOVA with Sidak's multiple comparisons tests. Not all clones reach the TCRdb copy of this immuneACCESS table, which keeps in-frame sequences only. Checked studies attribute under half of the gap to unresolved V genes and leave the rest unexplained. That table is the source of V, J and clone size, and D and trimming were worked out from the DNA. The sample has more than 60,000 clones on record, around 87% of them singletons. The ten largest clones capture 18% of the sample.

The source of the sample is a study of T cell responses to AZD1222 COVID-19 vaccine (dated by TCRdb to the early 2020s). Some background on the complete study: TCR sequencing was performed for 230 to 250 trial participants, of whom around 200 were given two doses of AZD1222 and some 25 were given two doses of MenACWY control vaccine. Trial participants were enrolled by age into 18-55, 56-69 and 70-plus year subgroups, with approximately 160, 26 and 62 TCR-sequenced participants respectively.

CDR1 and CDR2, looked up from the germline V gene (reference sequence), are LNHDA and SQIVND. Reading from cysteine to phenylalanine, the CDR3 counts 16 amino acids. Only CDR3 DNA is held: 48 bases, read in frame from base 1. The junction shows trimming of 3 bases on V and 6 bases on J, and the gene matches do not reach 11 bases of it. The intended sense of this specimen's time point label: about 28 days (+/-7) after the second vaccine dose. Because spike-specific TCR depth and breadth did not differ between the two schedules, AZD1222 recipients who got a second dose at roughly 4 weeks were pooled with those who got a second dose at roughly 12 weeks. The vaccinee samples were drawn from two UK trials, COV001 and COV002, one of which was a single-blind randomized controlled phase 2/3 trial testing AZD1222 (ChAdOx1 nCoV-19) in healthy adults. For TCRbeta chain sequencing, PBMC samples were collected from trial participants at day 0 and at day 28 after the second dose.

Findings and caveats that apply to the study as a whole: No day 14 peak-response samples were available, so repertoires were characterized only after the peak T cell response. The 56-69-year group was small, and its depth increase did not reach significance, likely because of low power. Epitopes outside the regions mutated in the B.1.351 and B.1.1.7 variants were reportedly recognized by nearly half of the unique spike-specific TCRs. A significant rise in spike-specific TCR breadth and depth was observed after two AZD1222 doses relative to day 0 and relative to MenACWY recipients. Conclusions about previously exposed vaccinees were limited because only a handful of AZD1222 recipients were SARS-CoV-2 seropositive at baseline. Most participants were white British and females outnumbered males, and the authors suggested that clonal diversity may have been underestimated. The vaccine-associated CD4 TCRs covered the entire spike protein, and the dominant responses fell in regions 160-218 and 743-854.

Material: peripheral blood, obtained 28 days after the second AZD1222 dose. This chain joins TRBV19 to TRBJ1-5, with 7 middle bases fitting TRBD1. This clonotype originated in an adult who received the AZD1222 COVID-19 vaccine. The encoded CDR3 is CASSIAWGQRPQPQHF. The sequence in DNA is TGTGCCAGTAGTATCGCTTGGGGACAGAGACCTCAGCCCCAGCATTTT.